This T cell receptor beta chain was profiled in a study of cytomegalovirus exposure and HLA in healthy donors. Amplification used 60 Vbeta primers and 13 Jbeta primers. Original analysis: Per a later analysis, the number of unique TCR beta chains was roughly 80 million, of which around 9.9 million were shared. The data were produced by immunoSEQ multiplex PCR, yet TCRdb's version contains in-frame clones alone and is incomplete. The V and J calls and the clone size are those of that table, but D and trimming were determined from the DNA. The sample has some 250,000 clones, about 80% seen once. This clone has more than one count but fewer than ten. A read error may produce the germline difference seen at one junction end. The germline CDR1 and CDR2 sequences are SEHNR and FQNEAQ (reference sequence). The CDR3 has 15 residues.

This TCR was recovered from a middle-aged woman in good health and CMV-seropositive. Sequenced input: PBMCs. The chain links TRBV7-9 to TRBJ2-1; 7 bases map to TRBD2. The CDR3 bases are TGTTCCAGCAGCTCAACGGAGACTAGCACGACTGAGCAGTTCTTC. It translates to CSSSSTETSTTEQFF.